These 25 T cell receptor beta chains share one sample of origin, sequenced in a study of shared clonotypes between healthy human individuals. Sequencing was performed with immunoSEQ multiplex PCR; in TCRdb, only in-frame clones are kept and a portion is missing. The sample includes about 1.9 million clones, 93% of them seen just once. It was CD45RO-negative cells, positively selected for CCR7, that made up naive CD8 cells, with terminally differentiated effector memory CD45RA+ cells excluded. Sample: naive CD8+ T cells from PBMCs. The source of these receptors is a young man in good health. Some clones in this sample may be carry-over from other donors' samples.

This chain links TRBV6-6 with TRBJ1-2, with D tentatively TRBD1 (6 bases). The V end was cut by 2 bases, the J end by 2 bases, with 12 bases between. The CDR3 is 15 residues long. Germline assignment: CDR1 MNHNY and CDR2 SVGAGI (reference sequence). The CDR3 is CASSYAGGPNYGYTF. As DNA, the CDR3 is TGTGCCAGCAGTTACGCCGGGGGCCCGAACTATGGCTACACCTTC.

The chain employs TRBV2 and TRBJ2-7; D is unresolved. This CDR3 is 13 amino acids long. Germline CDR1 SNHLY, CDR2 FYNNEI. The ends were cut back, 2 bases at V and 5 bases at J, with 10 bases in the middle. The CDR3 region has the DNA TGTGCCAGCAGTGAATTCCGACGGGACGAGCAGTACTTC. It codes for CASSEFRRDEQYF.

The V and J genes are TRBV27 and TRBJ2-7, with D maybe TRBD1 (6 bases). The CDR3 has 12 amino acids. CDR1 is MNHEY and CDR2 is SMNVEV in the germline V gene (reference sequence). The germline V and J ends were trimmed by 6 bases and 4 bases, with 10 bases remaining between them. For the CDR3, the DNA is TGTGCCAGCAGACAGGGCCTATACGAGCAGTACTTC. It translates to CASRQGLYEQYF.

The gene calls are TRBV11-2 and TRBJ2-2, with 10 bases lining up with TRBD2. After removal of 2 bases from V and 5 bases from J, the junction contained 5 bases not matched to a gene. CDR3 length: 16 amino acids. CDR1 and CDR2 from the germline V gene are SGHAT and FQNNGV. The CDR3 region is CASSLPSGSGTGELFF. The CDR3 DNA sequence: TGTGCCAGCAGCTTACCTAGCGGGAGCGGGACCGGGGAGCTGTTTTTT.

CDR3 nucleotide sequence: TGCGCCAGCAGCTTATCCGGGACAGGGGTCCACGAGCAGTACTTC. Encoded protein: CASSLSGTGVHEQYF. This chain connects TRBV5-1 to TRBJ2-7, with 10 bases fitting TRBD1. Trimming took 2 bases from V and 5 from J; bases not matched to a gene: 7. Germline V gene sequence: CDR1 SGHRS, CDR2 YFSETQ. The CDR3 is made up of 15 amino acids.

The chain uses TRBV5-6 and TRBJ2-7; 11 bases are a match to TRBD1. This CDR3 has 18 residues. V lost 3 bases to trimming and J lost 4 bases; unmatched junction nucleotides: 15. Germline CDR1 SGHDT, CDR2 YYEEEE. This CDR3 is CASSSTDLDRGPPYEQYF. For the CDR3, the DNA is TGTGCCAGCAGCTCGACCGATTTGGACAGGGGGCCTCCTTACGAGCAGTACTTC. The whole variable domain, remainder taken from reference TRBV5-6 and TRBJ2-7, is DAGVTQSPTHLIKTRGQQVTLRCSPKSGHDTVSWYQQALGQGPQFIFQYYEEEERQRGNFPDRFSGHQFPNYSSELNVNALLLGDSALYLCASSSTDLDRGPPYEQYFGPGTRLTVT.

V gene TRBV14 combines with J gene TRBJ2-3, with D possibly matching TRBD2 (6 bases). Germline CDR1 reads SGHDN; CDR2 reads FVKESK. V gave up 0 bases and J gave up 0 bases, with 16 bases separating them. The CDR3 length is 18 residues. The CDR3 here is CASSQDSSAGPSTDTQYF. Written as DNA, the CDR3 is TGTGCCAGCAGCCAAGATAGCTCAGCGGGCCCTAGCACAGATACGCAGTATTTT.

This clone was found a few times. The chain recombines TRBV9 with TRBJ1-1; D gene ambiguous. CDR1 is SGDLS and CDR2 is YYNGEE in the germline V gene. V dropped 0 bases and J dropped 4 bases, with 7 bases sitting between them. The length of the CDR3 is 13 residues. The CDR3 here is CASSVDRRTEAFF. The CDR3, as DNA: TGTGCCAGCAGCGTAGACCGACGCACTGAAGCTTTCTTT.

The V call is TRBV28, the J call TRBJ2-2; D unclear. V was cut by 9 bases and J by 3 bases, with 5 bases left in between. CDR1 and CDR2 from the germline V gene are MDHEN and SYDVKM. This CDR3 spans 11 amino acids. CDR3 in amino acids: CARPYTGELFF. DNA for the CDR3: TGTGCCAGGCCATACACCGGGGAGCTGTTTTTT.

The table lists this clone with a few counts. The gene calls are TRBV9 and TRBJ1-1, with D possibly matching TRBD1 (5 bases). The V gene lost 0 bases and the J gene lost 0 bases, with 12 bases spanning the gap. The germline V gene encodes CDR1 SGDLS and CDR2 YYNGEE. The CDR3 sequence is 16 residues long. This CDR3 is CASSVGDGFMNTEAFF. CDR3 DNA sequence: TGTGCCAGCAGCGTAGGGGACGGATTCATGAACACTGAAGCTTTCTTT. The full variable domain, rest sourced from reference TRBV9 and TRBJ1-1, is DSGVTQTPKHLITATGQRVTLRCSPRSGDLSVYWYQQSLDQGLQFLIQYYNGEERAKGNILERFSAQQFPDLHSELNLSSLELGDSALYFCASSVGDGFMNTEAFFGQGTRLTVV.

CDR3 sequence reads: CASSSRISMDDYTF. CDR3 DNA sequence: TGCGCCAGCAGCTCCAGGATTTCAATGGATGACTACACCTTC. The V and J genes are TRBV4-1 and TRBJ1-2; D remains ambiguous. Trimming took 5 bases from V and 10 from J, leaving 20 bases between them. The CDR3 has 14 residues. Germline-derived CDR1 and CDR2 are MGHRA and YSYEKL.

The V gene is TRBV28, the J gene TRBJ2-3; D perhaps matches TRBD2 (5 bases). With 5 bases removed from V and 2 bases from J, the gap between germline ends came to 14 bases. This CDR3 comprises 15 residues. CDR1 MDHEN and CDR2 SYDVKM come from the germline V gene. The CDR3 DNA is TGTGCCAGCAGTCTTACCCCAGACTACACAGATACGCAGTATTTT. It translates to CASSLTPDYTDTQYF.

The chain is built from TRBV7-9 and TRBJ1-4; D is uncertain. This CDR3 is 16 amino acids long. Trimming left V 5 bases short and J 2 bases short, with 15 bases between. Germline V CDR1 and CDR2: SEHNR, FQNEAQ (reference sequence). CDR3 bases: TGTGCCAGCAGCCCCGCGGACCTTGGTACTAATGAAAAACTGTTTTTT. Protein: CASSPADLGTNEKLFF.

The chain is built from TRBV21-1 and TRBJ1-5. TRBV21-1 is a documented pseudogene. CDR3 length: 18 residues. The CDR3 spells CASSKVGTRGYSNQPQHF. The CDR3 nucleotides are TGTGCCAGCAGCAAAGTTGGCACCCGGGGCTATAGCAATCAGCCCCAGCATTTT.

This clone was recorded once. This chain joins TRBV29-1 and TRBJ2-7; 12 bases agree with TRBD1. The CDR3 runs 15 residues. Germline CDR1 reads SQVTM; CDR2 reads ANQGSEA. With V trimmed by 6 bases and J by 4 bases, 10 bases remained unmatched. The CDR3: CSVVSGTGGGYEQYF. The CDR3 DNA sequence: TGCAGCGTCGTTTCCGGGACAGGGGGCGGGTACGAGCAGTACTTC.

The chain links TRBV19 to TRBJ1-1; no reliable D call. The CDR3 sequence is 12 residues long. CDR1 LNHDA and CDR2 SQIVND come from the germline V gene (reference sequence). Trimming cost V 4 bases and J 7 bases, with 10 bases left between them. The CDR3 DNA reads TGTGCCAGTAGTACCCAGGCCAGTGAAGCTTTCTTT. Translation: CASSTQASEAFF.

V gene TRBV15 combines with J gene TRBJ2-7; the D is unclear. The V end lost 0 bases, the J end lost 1 base, and 10 bases lay between the germline ends. The CDR3 has 15 amino acids. Germline loops: CDR1 LNHNV, CDR2 YYDKDF (reference sequence). CDR3 region: CATSRDKGHSYEQYF. The CDR3 nucleotides are TGTGCCACCAGCAGAGATAAAGGGCATTCCTACGAGCAGTACTTC.

The chain is built from TRBV5-6 and TRBJ2-7, with 12 bases identical to TRBD2. Trimming at V came to 4 bases and at J to 3 bases, leaving 2 bases not matched to a gene. The CDR3 spans 14 residues. Germline CDR1 SGHDT, CDR2 YYEEEE. Written as DNA, the CDR3 is TGTGCCAGCAGCCGGACTAGCGGGGTCTACGAGCAGTACTTC. Protein product: CASSRTSGVYEQYF.

The chain has TRBV28 and TRBJ1-4; D unclear. Per the germline V gene, CDR1 is MDHEN and CDR2 is SYDVKM. This CDR3 spans 16 amino acids. V was cut by 0 bases and J by 7 bases, with 15 bases left in between. CDR3 coding DNA: TGTGCCAGCAGTTTATGGGGCTTTCAACCGGGTGAAAAACTGTTTTTT. This encodes CASSLWGFQPGEKLFF. Using reference TRBV28 and TRBJ1-4 for the parts outside the CDR3, the full variable domain is DVKVTQSSRYLVKRTGEKVFLECVQDMDHENMFWYRQDPGLGLRLIYFSYDVKMKEKGDIPEGYSVSREKKERFSLILESASTNQTSMYLCASSLWGFQPGEKLFFGSGTQLSVL.

This clone was counted once. The chain combines TRBV28 with TRBJ1-2; D ambiguous. From germline, CDR1 is MDHEN and CDR2 SYDVKM. Between the trimmed V and J ends, which lost 2 bases and 0 bases, there was a span of 10 bases. The CDR3 runs 15 residues. CDR3 amino acids: CASSLKVRSNYGYTF. Written as DNA, the CDR3 is TGTGCCAGCAGTTTAAAGGTCAGATCTAACTATGGCTACACCTTC.

The chain carries TRBV7-6 and TRBJ1-1; no clear D gene. In germline, CDR1 is SGHVS, CDR2 FNYEAQ. The CDR3 is made up of 14 amino acids. Trimming shortened V by 1 base and J by 5 bases, and 11 bases separated the two germline ends. The CDR3: CASSLEGHRTEAFF. CDR3 DNA: TGTGCCAGCAGCTTAGAGGGCCACAGAACTGAAGCTTTCTTT.

V and J are TRBV10-3 and TRBJ2-2, with 8 nucleotides matching TRBD1. The CDR3 has 12 amino acids. The V gene's germline CDR1 is ENHRY and CDR2 SYGVKD. The junction had 4 bases not matched to a gene; V was cut back by 11 bases and J by 5 bases. CDR3 sequence: CAYRGATGELFF. The CDR3 coding sequence is TGTGCCTACAGGGGGGCTACCGGGGAGCTGTTTTTT.

This clone was recorded only once. The chain recombines TRBV27 with TRBJ2-1, with a tentative D call TRBD2 (6 bases). Germline V gene lookup returns CDR1 MNHEY and CDR2 SMNVEV (reference sequence). The CDR3 is 14 amino acids. V dropped 0 bases and J dropped 8 bases, with 11 bases sitting between them. The CDR3 coding sequence is TGTGCCAGCAGTTTATCATCGGGGAGGCATGAGCAGTTCTTC. The encoded protein is CASSLSSGRHEQFF.

The chain uses TRBV5-6 and TRBJ2-7, with D unclear. The V gene lost 0 bases and the J gene lost 3 bases, with 10 bases spanning the gap. Germline CDR1 SGHDT, CDR2 YYEEEE. This CDR3 has 14 residues. CDR3 coding DNA: TGTGCCAGCAGCTTGGATGGCTACCACTACGAGCAGTACTTC. Translated: CASSLDGYHYEQYF.

V is TRBV5-8 and J is TRBJ2-1; D unclear. The germline V gene has CDR1 SGHTS and CDR2 YDEGEE. Trimming took 0 bases from V and 8 from J, leaving 15 bases between them. CDR3 size: 15 residues. The CDR3 DNA reads as TGTGCCAGCAGCTTGGGTCTAGTTCGCTTTCATGAGCAGTTCTTC. Amino acids: CASSLGLVRFHEQFF. Variable domain in full (rest from reference TRBV5-8 and TRBJ2-1): EAGVTQSPTHLIKTRGQQATLRCSPISGHTSVYWYQQALGLGLQFLLWYDEGEERNRGNFPPRFSGRQFPNYSSELNVNALELEDSALYLCASSLGLVRFHEQFFGPGTRLTVL.